These 6 T cell receptor beta chains originate from one sample sequenced in a study of shared clonotypes between healthy human individuals. TCRdb's table, derived via immunoSEQ multiplex PCR, lists solely in-frame clones and lacks some. This table has about 2.1 million clones, roughly 95% appearing once. It was CD45RO-negative cells, positively selected for CCR7, that made up naive CD8 cells, with terminally differentiated effector memory CD45RA+ cells excluded. The sequenced material came from naive CD8+ T cells from PBMCs. These receptors all stem from a young man in good health. Some clones in this sample may be carry-over from other donors' samples.

The rearrangement joins TRBV11-2 to TRBJ2-1; weak D call: TRBD2 (6 bases). CDR1 and CDR2 from the germline V gene are SGHAT and FQNNGV. Trimming shortened V by 2 bases and J by 2 bases, and 10 bases separated the two germline ends. The CDR3 loop spans 15 amino acids. The CDR3 coding sequence is TGTGCCAGCAGCTTAATGGCTAGCGCCTACAATGAGCAGTTCTTC. This codes for CASSLMASAYNEQFF. The whole variable domain, filled in from reference TRBV11-2 and TRBJ2-1, reads EAGVAQSPRYKIIEKRQSVAFWCNPISGHATLYWYQQILGQGPKLLIQFQNNGVVDDSQLPKDRFSAERLKGVDSTLKIQPAKLEDSAVYLCASSLMASAYNEQFFGPGTRLTVL.

V and J are TRBV5-6 and TRBJ2-1, with 7 bases fitting TRBD2. The germline CDR1 and CDR2 sequences are SGHDT and YYEEEE. The CDR3 is 14 amino acids. Trimming took 3 bases from V and 4 from J; bases not matched to a gene: 4. CDR3 sequence: CASSSPGLYNEQFF. DNA for the CDR3: TGTGCCAGCAGCTCGCCGGGACTATACAATGAGCAGTTCTTC. Using reference TRBV5-6 and TRBJ2-1 for the parts outside the CDR3, the full variable domain is DAGVTQSPTHLIKTRGQQVTLRCSPKSGHDTVSWYQQALGQGPQFIFQYYEEEERQRGNFPDRFSGHQFPNYSSELNVNALLLGDSALYLCASSSPGLYNEQFFGPGTRLTVL.

This chain joins TRBV6-1 and TRBJ1-4; D unclear. This CDR3 is built from 17 residues. Germline V lookup: CDR1 MNHNS, CDR2 SASEGT. Trimming removed 4 bases at V and 8 bases at J, with 23 bases between. The CDR3, as DNA: TGTGCCAGCAGTGCCACCACCCCTTCCGGTTTTTACGAAAAACTGTTTTTT. This translates into CASSATTPSGFYEKLFF.

V is TRBV18 and J is TRBJ2-2, with D uncertain. The germline V gene has CDR1 KGHSH and CDR2 LQKENI. The V end was cut by 3 bases, the J end by 6 bases, with 14 bases between. There are 15 residues in the CDR3. The CDR3 is CASSPLDVNAGELFF. Here the CDR3 DNA reads TGTGCCAGCTCACCTTTGGACGTTAATGCCGGGGAGCTGTTTTTT. Complete variable domain (other parts from reference TRBV18 and TRBJ2-2): NAGVMQNPRHLVRRRGQEARLRCSPMKGHSHVYWYRQLPEEGLKFMVYLQKENIIDESGMPKERFSAEFPKEGPSILRIQQVVRGDSAAYFCASSPLDVNAGELFFGEGSRLTVL.

On this clone itself: The same CDR3 can be traced to other DNA sequences in this sample. This chain uses TRBV15 with TRBJ2-7; D not certain. The V and J ends lost 1 base and 3 bases respectively, with 1 base between them. CDR3 size: 11 residues. The germline gives CDR1 LNHNV, CDR2 YYDKDF (reference sequence). The CDR3 DNA is TGTGCCACCAGCAGAGGCTACGAGCAGTACTTC. This codes for CATSRGYEQYF.

The chain links TRBV6-5 to TRBJ1-1; TRBD1 matches at 8 bases. This CDR3 has 14 residues. The germline gives CDR1 MNHEY, CDR2 SVGAGI. V lost 3 bases to trimming and J lost 6 bases; unmatched junction nucleotides: 6. CDR3: CASSYSAGGSEAFF. The CDR3 DNA follows: TGTGCCAGCAGTTATTCGGCAGGGGGCTCTGAAGCTTTCTTT.